These 14 T cell receptor beta chains were all obtained from the same sample, sequenced in a study of T-cell memory formation after mild COVID-19. A single record per CDR3 protein comes from TCRdb applying MiXCR to the 5' RACE reads. This sample has hundreds of thousands of distinct CDR3 sequences; less than 25% occur once, and the top ten carry approximately 22%. Sequenced input: PBMCs or a T cell subset sorted from them (not recorded which). These TCRs come from a man aged 18 to 30 who had mild COVID-19 (a few samples of this study predate the infection). Cell type and time point are not known.

This clonotype showed up just a few times. The CDR3 loop is CASSYSGGPNGELFF. CDR3 DNA sequence: TGTGCCAGCAGTTACTCGGGGGGGCCCAACGGGGAGCTGTTTTTT. The rearrangement uses TRBV6-2 or TRBV6-3 and TRBJ2-2; a weak D match, TRBD2 (7 bases). This CDR3 is 15 amino acids long. Germline values: CDR1 MNHEY, CDR2 SVGEGT. Trimming stripped 0 bases from V and 7 bases from J, with 12 bases between.

The chain employs TRBV5-5 and TRBJ2-7, with a tentative D call TRBD2 (6 bases). The germline V and J ends were trimmed by 7 bases and 6 bases, with 20 bases remaining between them. Germline CDR1 reads SGHKS; CDR2 reads YYEKEE (reference sequence). The CDR3 sequence is 14 residues long. This chain's CDR3 is CASGPQGGGIEQYF. The CDR3 DNA follows: TGTGCCAGCGGCCCTCAGGGAGGAGGTATCGAGCAGTACTTC.

This clonotype appeared many times. This sequence joins TRBV12-3 or TRBV12-4 and TRBJ2-5, with D possibly being TRBD1 (8 bases). The CDR3 has 14 amino acids. Trimming took off 4 bases at V and 5 bases at J, with 14 bases between the two ends. The CDR3 loop is CASSSQGGLETQYF. CDR3 DNA sequence: TGTGCCAGCAGTTCACAGGGGGGGCTGGAGACCCAGTACTTC.

DNA of the CDR3: TGTGCCAGCAGAGCTTCGGCTAGCACAGATACGCAGTATTTT. It encodes CASRASASTDTQYF. The chain combines TRBV12-3 or TRBV12-4 with TRBJ2-3; D not certain. This CDR3 region has 14 residues. The ends were cut back, 6 bases at V and 0 bases at J, with 10 bases in the middle.

The chain has TRBV6-1 and TRBJ1-2; no definite D call. Germline values: CDR1 MNHNS, CDR2 SASEGT. The CDR3 is 15 amino acids. V lost 7 bases and J lost 8, with 23 bases in between. The CDR3 protein is CASTTLLGHTRGYTF. The CDR3 nucleotides are TGTGCCAGCACCACCCTCCTGGGCCACACTCGGGGCTACACCTTC.

The V call is TRBV2, the J call TRBJ2-1; 12 bases fit TRBD2. CDR1 is SNHLY, CDR2 FYNNEI, per germline. V gave up 7 bases and J gave up 6 bases; unmatched junction bases: 7. The length of the CDR3 is 15 residues. In nucleotides, the CDR3 is TGTGCCAGCAAGACCGGGACTAGCGGGTTCAATGAGCAGTTCTTC. Translated, it gives CASKTGTSGFNEQFF.

Ten or more counts support this clonotype. CDR3 in DNA: TGTGCCAGCAGCTTAGGACAGGAGAACACTGAAGCTTTCTTT. It encodes CASSLGQENTEAFF. The rearrangement uses TRBV7-3 and TRBJ1-1; TRBD1 matches at 7 bases. The length of the CDR3 is 14 residues. Germline trimming cut 2 bases from V and 1 base from J; bases unmatched to any gene: 1. Per the germline V gene, CDR1 is SGHTA and CDR2 is FQGTGA. The entire variable domain, with the rest obtained from reference TRBV7-3 and TRBJ1-1, is as follows: GAGVSQTPSNKVTEKGKYVELRCDPISGHTALYWYRQSLGQGPEFLIYFQGTGAADDSGLPNDRFFAVRPEGSVSTLKIQRTERGDSAVYLCASSLGQENTEAFFGQGTRLTVV.

The CDR3 here is CATRFVSGVYTGELFF. The CDR3 bases are TGTGCCACCCGTTTCGTTAGCGGAGTCTACACCGGGGAGCTGTTTTTT. V is TRBV10-3 and J is TRBJ2-2, with D possibly TRBD2 on 6 matching bases. CDR1 and CDR2 (germline): ENHRY, SYGVKD. This CDR3 is built from 16 residues. V dropped 10 bases and J dropped 3 bases, with 21 bases sitting between them.

This sequence joins TRBV7-2 and TRBJ1-2; tentatively, D is TRBD1 (5 bases). The CDR3 totals 16 residues. The V and J ends lost 3 bases and 1 base respectively, with 15 bases between them. The germline gives CDR1 SGHTA, CDR2 FQGNSA. The CDR3 region is CASSLGPGTVNYGYTF. The CDR3 nucleotides are TGTGCCAGCAGCTTGGGTCCCGGGACGGTTAACTATGGCTACACCTTC.

This chain links TRBV28 with TRBJ2-7; D gene uncertain. The CDR3 runs 12 residues. Germline V lookup: CDR1 MDHEN, CDR2 SYDVKM. Trimming stripped 4 bases from V and 12 bases from J, with 16 bases between. CDR3 region: CASSCRARSGYV. DNA for the CDR3: TGTGCCAGCAGTTGTCGGGCCCGGAGTGGGTACGTC.

This rearrangement joins TRBV5-5 to TRBJ2-7; D not certain. Germline-derived CDR1 and CDR2 are SGHKS and YYEKEE (reference sequence). The CDR3 totals 14 residues. CDR3 sequence (DNA): TGTGCCAGCACCTTGACCCCAGGAGAGAACGAGCAGTACGTC. This encodes CASTLTPGENEQYV.

CDR3 DNA sequence: TGTGCCAGCAGTTTCAGAGGCCACGAAAACATTCAGTACTTC. Translation gives CASSFRGHENIQYF. This sequence joins TRBV7-9 and TRBJ2-4; D not resolved. This CDR3 has 14 residues. Deletions cut 6 bases from V and 5 bases from J, with 14 bases between. Germline assignment: CDR1 SEHNR and CDR2 FQNEAQ (reference sequence).

The rearrangement links TRBV4-2 to TRBJ1-2; D unresolved. The ends were cut back, 0 bases at V and 8 bases at J, with 19 bases in the middle. CDR1 is LGHNA and CDR2 is YNFKEQ in the germline V gene. This CDR3 region has 16 residues. The CDR3 region has the DNA TGTGCCAGCAGCCAAGATGGAGGAGGGCAGGTGGGGGGCTACACCTTC. It codes for CASSQDGGGQVGGYTF.

This clonotype was detected a few times. This rearrangement joins TRBV13 to TRBJ2-3; no definite D call. With 0 bases removed from V and 9 bases from J, the gap between germline ends came to 7 bases. The CDR3 sequence is 12 residues long. In germline, CDR1 is PRHDT, CDR2 FYEKMQ (reference sequence). CDR3 region: CASSLGSTTQYF. CDR3 DNA sequence: TGTGCCAGCAGCTTAGGGAGCACGACGCAGTATTTT.